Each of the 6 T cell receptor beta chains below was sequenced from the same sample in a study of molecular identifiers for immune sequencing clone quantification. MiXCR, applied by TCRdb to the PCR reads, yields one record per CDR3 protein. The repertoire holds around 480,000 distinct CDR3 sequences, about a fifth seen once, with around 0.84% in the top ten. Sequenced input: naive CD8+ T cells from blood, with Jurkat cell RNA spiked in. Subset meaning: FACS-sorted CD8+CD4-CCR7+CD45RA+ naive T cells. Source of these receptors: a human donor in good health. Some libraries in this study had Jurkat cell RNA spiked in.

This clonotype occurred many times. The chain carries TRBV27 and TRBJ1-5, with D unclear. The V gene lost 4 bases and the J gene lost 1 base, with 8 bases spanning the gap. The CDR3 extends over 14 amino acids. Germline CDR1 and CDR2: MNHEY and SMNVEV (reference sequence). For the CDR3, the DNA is TGTGCCAGCAGTTACGGCCTCAGCAATCAGCCCCAGCATTTT. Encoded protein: CASSYGLSNQPQHF.

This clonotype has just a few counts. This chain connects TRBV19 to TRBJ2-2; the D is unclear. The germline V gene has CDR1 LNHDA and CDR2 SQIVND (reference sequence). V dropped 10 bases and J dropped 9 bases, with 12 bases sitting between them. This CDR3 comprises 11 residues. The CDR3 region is CATLRHRELFF. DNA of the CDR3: TGTGCCACCCTTAGACACAGGGAGCTGTTTTTT.

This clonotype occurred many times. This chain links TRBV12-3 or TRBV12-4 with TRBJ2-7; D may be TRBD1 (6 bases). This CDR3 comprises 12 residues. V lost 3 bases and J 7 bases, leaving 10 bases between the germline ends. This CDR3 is CASSFRGYEQYF. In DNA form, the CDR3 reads TGTGCCAGCAGTTTTAGGGGGTATGAGCAGTACTTC.

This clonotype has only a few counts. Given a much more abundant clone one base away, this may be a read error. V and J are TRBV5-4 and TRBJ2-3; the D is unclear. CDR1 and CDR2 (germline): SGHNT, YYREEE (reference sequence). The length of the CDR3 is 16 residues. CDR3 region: CASSPENRELPDTRYF. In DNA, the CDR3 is TGTGCCAGCAGCCCGGAGAACCGCGAGTTACCAGATACGCGGTATTTT.

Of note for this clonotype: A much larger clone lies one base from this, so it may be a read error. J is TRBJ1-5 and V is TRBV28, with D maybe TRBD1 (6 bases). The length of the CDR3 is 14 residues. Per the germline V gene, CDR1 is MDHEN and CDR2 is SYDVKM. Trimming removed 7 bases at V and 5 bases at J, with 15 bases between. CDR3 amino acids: CASNRGGADQPQHF. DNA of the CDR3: TGTGCCAGCAACCGAGGGGGGGCGGATCAGCCCCAGCATTTT.

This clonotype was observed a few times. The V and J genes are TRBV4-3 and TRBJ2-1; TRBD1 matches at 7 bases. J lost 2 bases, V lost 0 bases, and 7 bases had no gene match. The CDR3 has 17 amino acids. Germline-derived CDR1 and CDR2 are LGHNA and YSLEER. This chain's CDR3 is CASSQDIGTATYNEQFF. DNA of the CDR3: TGCGCCAGCAGCCAAGATATAGGGACAGCTACCTACAATGAGCAGTTCTTC.